A selection of T cell receptor beta chains follows, all from one sample in a study of T cell changes during pregnancy in multiple sclerosis. Sequenced by immunoSEQ multiplex PCR; TCRdb stores in-frame clones only, minus some. The sample records some 94,000 clones, less than 95% being singletons. The input for sequencing was peripheral blood, taken in the first trimester of pregnancy. These receptors originate from a female donor in good health, enrolled as a control in a pregnancy study. Each CDR3 is given with its conserved first and last residue. The D gene is left open where the match is weak. Clone size is stated in some rows and not others, as once, few, many or a class when expanded.

V,J,D,size,CDR3,DNA
TRBV29-1,TRBJ1-3,-,once,CSVDPQGSGNTIYF,TGCAGCGTGGACCCCCAGGGCTCTGGAAACACCATATATTTT
TRBV6-5,TRBJ1-2,TRBD1,-,CASTLGGFGYTF,TGTGCCAGCACCTTAGGGGGCTTTGGCTACACCTTC
TRBV4-3,TRBJ1-4,TRBD1,once,CASSQTSRQGGEKLFF,TGCGCCAGCAGCCAGACAAGTCGACAGGGGGGAGAAAAACTGTTTTTT
TRBV30,TRBJ2-5,TRBD1,-,CAWKRDRLYQETQYF,TGTGCCTGGAAGAGGGACAGGCTGTACCAAGAGACCCAGTACTTC
TRBV2,TRBJ2-3,-,-,CASRLGTTDTQYF,TGTGCCAGCCGCCTAGGGACTACAGATACGCAGTATTTT
TRBV27,TRBJ1-2,-,-,CASSAQGYGYTF,TGTGCCAGCAGTGCGCAGGGCTATGGCTACACCTTC
TRBV15,TRBJ1-2,TRBD1,-,CATSRQGGPNYGYTF,TGTGCCACCAGCAGGCAGGGGGGTCCTAACTATGGCTACACCTTC
TRBV11-2,TRBJ2-1,-,-,CASSTTGTHDEQFF,TGTGCCAGCAGCACTACAGGGACACACGATGAGCAGTTCTTC
TRBV2,TRBJ1-2,TRBD1,-,CASSPRGQVYGYTF,TGTGCCAGCAGCCCCAGGGGGCAGGTCTATGGCTACACCTTC
TRBV28,TRBJ1-5,TRBD1,-,CASSFPGGNQPQHF,TGTGCCAGCAGTTTCCCAGGGGGTAACCAGCCCCAGCATTTT
TRBV30,TRBJ2-7,-,-,CAWSPSVEQYF,TGTGCCTGGAGCCCATCGGTCGAGCAGTACTTC
TRBV4-1,TRBJ2-1,TRBD2,-,CASSHPGLAGVSSYNEQFF,TGCGCCAGCAGCCACCCGGGACTAGCGGGGGTTAGCTCCTACAATGAGCAGTTCTTC
TRBV19,TRBJ2-1,TRBD2,once,CASSIIGLAVVNEQFF,TGTGCCAGTAGTATAATCGGACTAGCGGTAGTCAATGAGCAGTTCTTC
TRBV5-6,TRBJ2-6,TRBD1,-,CASSHLGGQGALGANVLTF,TGTGCCAGCAGCCACCTGGGAGGACAGGGGGCTCTGGGGGCCAACGTCCTGACTTTC
TRBV2,TRBJ1-6,-,-,CASSPGGRLSSPLHF,TGTGCCAGCAGCCCTGGGGGGAGGCTTAGCTCACCCCTCCACTTT
TRBV15,TRBJ1-4,-,-,CATSLTERGITTNEKLFF,TGTGCCACCAGCTTGACAGAGCGGGGGATAACAACTAATGAAAAACTGTTTTTT
TRBV7-3,TRBJ2-3,-,-,CASSLNPPGSSTDTQYF,TGTGCCAGCAGCTTAAATCCCCCAGGATCTAGCACAGATACGCAGTATTTT
TRBV15,TRBJ2-2,TRBD2,once,CATGGSTGELFF,TGTGCCACCGGCGGGAGCACCGGGGAGCTGTTTTTT
TRBV2,TRBJ2-3,-,-,CASSEATGTDTQYF,TGTGCCAGCAGTGAAGCGACAGGCACAGATACGCAGTATTTT
TRBV7-3,TRBJ2-6,-,-,CASSITGLGANVLTF,TGTGCCAGCAGCATCACAGGGTTGGGGGCCAACGTCCTGACTTTC
TRBV27,TRBJ1-4,-,-,CASSLDGVREKLFF,TGTGCCAGCAGTTTAGACGGGGTTCGTGAAAAACTGTTTTTT
TRBV27,TRBJ1-5,TRBD1,once,CASSPTGGQRNQPQHF,TGTGCCAGCAGTCCGACAGGGGGCCAACGCAATCAGCCCCAGCATTTT
TRBV5-1,TRBJ2-5,TRBD2,-,CASSLPSGAQETQYF,TGCGCCAGCAGCTTGCCTAGCGGGGCCCAAGAGACCCAGTACTTC
TRBV5-4,TRBJ2-7,TRBD1,-,CASSFVTGSSEQYF,TGTGCCAGCAGCTTTGTGACAGGGAGTTCCGAGCAGTACTTC
TRBV5-1,TRBJ1-6,TRBD1,-,CASRSQGADNSPLHF,TGCGCCAGCAGGTCCCAGGGGGCCGATAATTCACCCCTCCACTTT
TRBV18,TRBJ2-3,-,once,CASSTRVTEADTQYF,TGTGCCAGCTCAACGAGGGTCACAGAAGCAGATACGCAGTATTTT
TRBV25-1,TRBJ1-1,TRBD1,-,CASTLSQGANTEAFF,TGTGCCAGCACCCTCTCACAGGGGGCGAACACTGAAGCTTTCTTT
TRBV28,TRBJ1-1,TRBD1,-,CASSPPVVWTGNTEAFF,TGTGCCAGCAGTCCCCCCGTTGTTTGGACAGGGAACACTGAAGCTTTCTTT
TRBV7-2,TRBJ1-6,-,-,CASSLSRGGNSPLHF,TGTGCCAGCAGCTTATCTAGAGGGGGTAATTCACCCCTCCACTTT
TRBV5-4,TRBJ1-3,TRBD1,-,CASSKGTGVSGNTIYF,TGTGCCAGCAGCAAAGGGACAGGTGTCTCTGGAAACACCATATATTTT
TRBV27,TRBJ1-6,-,-,CASSLLQGSHSPLHF,TGTGCCAGCAGTTTACTACAGGGTTCGCATTCACCCCTCCACTTT
TRBV5-4,TRBJ1-6,-,-,CASSLAPQRDNSPLHF,TGTGCCAGCAGCTTGGCCCCCCAACGGGATAATTCACCCCTCCACTTT
TRBV5-4,TRBJ1-2,TRBD1,-,CASSLHSGQGAGYTF,TGTGCCAGCAGCTTGCACTCTGGACAGGGGGCGGGCTACACCTTC
TRBV18,TRBJ1-2,-,-,CASSPPTVGYGYTF,TGTGCCAGCTCACCCCCGACAGTGGGCTATGGCTACACCTTC
TRBV27,TRBJ2-3,TRBD2,-,CATVIAGDQYF,TGTGCCACCGTCATAGCGGGGGATCAGTATTTT
TRBV5-6,TRBJ1-2,-,-,CASSLAGRVNYGYTF,TGTGCCAGCAGCCTAGCAGGGAGGGTTAACTATGGCTACACCTTC
TRBV7-3,TRBJ2-2,TRBD1,-,CASSLRDRGKGGELFF,TGTGCCAGCAGCTTACGGGACAGAGGGAAGGGCGGGGAGCTGTTTTTT
TRBV16,TRBJ1-1,-,-,CASSQSGSVNTEAFF,TGTGCCAGCAGCCAATCCGGGTCAGTGAACACTGAAGCTTTCTTT
TRBV11-2,TRBJ1-2,TRBD1,-,CASSQQGTYGYTF,TGTGCCAGCAGCCAACAGGGGACCTATGGCTACACCTTC
TRBV4-3,TRBJ2-7,TRBD2,-,CASSHGLAGLNEQYF,TGCGCCAGCAGCCACGGACTAGCGGGGCTCAACGAGCAGTACTTC
TRBV6-5,TRBJ1-1,-,-,CASSRANTEAFF,TGTGCCAGCTCGAGGGCCAACACTGAAGCTTTCTTT
TRBV2,TRBJ1-4,TRBD1,-,CASRGGQNEKLFF,TGTGCCAGCAGAGGGGGACAGAATGAAAAACTGTTTTTT
TRBV29-1,TRBJ2-6,-,once,CSVGARISGANVLTF,TGCAGCGTTGGGGCACGAATCTCTGGGGCCAACGTCCTGACTTTC
TRBV4-2,TRBJ2-1,-,-,CASSQIPVGGAPYNEQFF,TGTGCCAGCAGCCAAATTCCTGTGGGGGGTGCTCCCTACAATGAGCAGTTCTTC
TRBV27,TRBJ1-5,TRBD1,-,CASSLSPTGVGNQPQHF,TGTGCCAGCAGTTTATCCCCTACAGGGGTCGGGAATCAGCCCCAGCATTTT
TRBV2,TRBJ1-2,TRBD1,-,CASRDGTGVYGYTF,TGTGCCAGCAGGGACGGGACAGGGGTCTATGGCTACACCTTC
TRBV29-1,TRBJ1-3,-,-,CSVVGHPGNTIYF,TGCAGCGTTGTCGGTCATCCTGGAAACACCATATATTTT
TRBV6-6,TRBJ2-5,TRBD2,-,CAVKQRGGRETQYF,TGTGCCGTAAAACAGCGGGGGGGCCGGGAGACCCAGTACTTC
TRBV7-8,TRBJ1-5,-,-,CASSGGSNQPQHF,TGTGCCAGCAGTGGGGGGAGCAATCAGCCCCAGCATTTT
TRBV7-2,TRBJ2-7,-,once,CASSGAERASYEQYF,TGTGCCAGCAGCGGCGCTGAGCGGGCCTCCTACGAGCAGTACTTC
TRBV7-2,TRBJ1-4,TRBD1,-,CASIRDRNEKLFF,TGTGCCAGCATCCGGGACAGAAATGAAAAACTGTTTTTT
TRBV6-1,TRBJ2-7,-,once,CASRGNDRIYEQYF,TGTGCCAGCAGAGGAAACGACAGGATTTACGAGCAGTACTTC
TRBV18,TRBJ1-2,TRBD1,-,CASSPGQGDGYTF,TGTGCCAGCTCACCGGGACAGGGGGATGGCTACACCTTC